These 29 T cell receptor beta chains were all obtained from the same sample, sequenced in a study of T cells after yellow fever vaccination. TCRdb redid the calling of the 5' RACE reads with MiXCR, one entry per CDR3 protein. The table shows a few hundred thousand distinct CDR3 sequences, with 15% to 20% occurring only once. The material was PBMCs, obtained before the yellow fever booster vaccination. The source is a man aged 18 to 30 who received the YFV17D yellow fever vaccine.

The table lists this clonotype with many counts. This rearrangement joins TRBV20-1 to TRBJ2-1, with a possible D match to TRBD2 (6 bases). Trimming took 3 bases from V and 4 from J, leaving 13 bases between them. This CDR3 has 14 residues. The germline V gene encodes CDR1 DFQATT and CDR2 SNEGSKA (reference sequence). The CDR3 sequence is CSARSLALYNEQFF. The CDR3 DNA reads TGCAGTGCTAGGTCACTAGCACTATACAATGAGCAGTTCTTC.

There are a few counts of this clonotype. The chain recombines TRBV27 with TRBJ2-7; TRBD2 aligns across 10 bases. The CDR3 sequence is 15 residues long. From germline, CDR1 is MNHEY and CDR2 SMNVEV (reference sequence). Unmatched junction bases numbered 8, after V lost 5 bases and J lost 4 bases. The DNA for the CDR3 is TGTGCCAGCAGTCCCTCGGATAGCGGGGGGTACGAGCAGTACGTC. Protein: CASSPSDSGGYEQYV.

The V and J genes are TRBV5-1 and TRBJ2-7; 10 positions match TRBD1. With 4 bases clipped from V and 4 bases from J, the junction kept 5 bases outside the gene matches. The CDR3 totals 14 residues. Looked up from germline, CDR1 is SGHRS and CDR2 is YFSETQ. CDR3 protein: CASSADRGQYEQYF. CDR3 sequence (DNA): TGCGCCAGCAGCGCCGACAGGGGGCAATACGAGCAGTACTTC.

Only a few counts were recorded for this clonotype. The V gene is TRBV3-1, the J gene TRBJ1-2; D possibly corresponds to TRBD1 (5 bases). Germline V gene sequence: CDR1 LGHDT, CDR2 YNNKEL (reference sequence). This CDR3 contains 14 residues. The ends were cut back, 1 base at V and 7 bases at J, with 13 bases in the middle. The CDR3 sequence: CASSQGGVAGGYTF. The CDR3 DNA reads as TGTGCCAGCAGCCAAGGAGGGGTAGCCGGTGGCTACACCTTC.

This chain connects TRBV4-1 to TRBJ2-7; tentative D call: TRBD1 (6 bases). The germline gives CDR1 MGHRA, CDR2 YSYEKL. V lost 1 base to trimming and J lost 0 bases, with 10 bases between them. The CDR3 is made up of 15 amino acids. The DNA for the CDR3 is TGCGCCAGCAGCCAAGCGACAGGAGGCTCCTACGAGCAGTACTTC. Its translation is CASSQATGGSYEQYF.

J is TRBJ1-5 and V is TRBV2; TRBD1 is a possible D gene (5 bases). Trimming took 2 bases from V and 9 from J, leaving 11 bases between them. This CDR3 is built from 13 residues. Per germline, CDR1 SNHLY and CDR2 FYNNEI. As DNA, the CDR3 is TGTGCCAGCAGTGAAATGGGGGACCCGCCCCAGCATTTT. This codes for CASSEMGDPPQHF.

This clonotype showed up many times. The chain has TRBV20-1 and TRBJ2-1; TRBD2 agrees at 9 bases. The V segment lost 2 bases and the J segment 8 bases; nucleotides outside the gene matches: 7. The CDR3 spans 14 residues. The germline V gene has CDR1 DFQATT and CDR2 SNEGSKA (reference sequence). For the CDR3, the DNA is TGCAGTGCTAGACCGGCGGGGGGGCCGTATGAGCAGTTCTTC. Translating gives CSARPAGGPYEQFF.

The chain recombines TRBV5-1 with TRBJ1-4; 7 bases agree with TRBD1. The CDR3 has 15 residues. With 7 bases clipped from V and 6 bases from J, the junction kept 12 bases outside the gene matches. Germline V gene data show CDR1 as SGHRS and CDR2 as YFSETQ. CDR3 DNA: TGCGCCAGCTCAGTTCAGCCCGGGACAGATGAAAAACTGTTTTTT. Protein product: CASSVQPGTDEKLFF.

The chain employs TRBV7-2 and TRBJ2-7; D remains unclear. Looked up from germline, CDR1 is SGHTA and CDR2 is FQGNSA. The CDR3 extends over 12 amino acids. Between the trimmed V and J ends, which lost 5 bases and 4 bases, there was a span of 9 bases. This CDR3 is CASSELVYEQYF. CDR3 sequence (DNA): TGTGCCAGCAGCGAATTGGTGTACGAGCAGTACTTC.

This chain links TRBV7-2 with TRBJ1-3, with 8 bases fitting TRBD1. J lost 2 bases, V lost 3 bases, and 6 bases had no gene match. This CDR3 spans 16 amino acids. CDR1 SGHTA and CDR2 FQGNSA come from the germline V gene. CDR3 residues: CASSFQGARAGNTIYF. The CDR3 bases are TGTGCCAGCAGCTTTCAGGGGGCTCGTGCTGGAAACACCATATATTTT.

This clonotype was observed a few times. This chain connects TRBV7-6 to TRBJ2-1, with D uncertain. Trimming removed 1 base from V and 12 bases from J, with 10 bases in between. This CDR3 has 12 amino acids. The germline CDR1 and CDR2 sequences are SGHVS and FNYEAQ. This CDR3 is CASSLEAHGQFF. The CDR3 nucleotides are TGTGCCAGCAGCTTAGAGGCACATGGGCAGTTCTTC.

This clonotype was seen a handful of times. The rearrangement links TRBV2 to TRBJ1-1; 7 bases are shared with TRBD1. The CDR3 totals 14 residues. Germline V CDR1 and CDR2: SNHLY, FYNNEI. V shed 6 bases, J shed 3 bases, and the junction held 7 bases outside the gene matches. In DNA form, the CDR3 reads TGTGCCAGCAGCTACAGGGGAATGGACACTGAAGCTTTCTTT. Its translation is CASSYRGMDTEAFF. The variable domain in full, with the rest retrieved from reference TRBV2 and TRBJ1-1, is EPEVTQTPSHQVTQMGQEVILRCVPISNHLYFYWYRQILGQKVEFLVSFYNNEISEKSEIFDDQFSVERPDGSNFTLKIRSTKLEDSAMYFCASSYRGMDTEAFFGQGTRLTVV.

The chain combines TRBV20-1 with TRBJ2-1, with D perhaps given as TRBD1 or TRBD2 (5 bases each). There are 16 residues in the CDR3. V lost 3 bases, J lost 0 bases, and 15 bases lay in between. The germline CDR1 and CDR2 sequences are DFQATT and SNEGSKA (reference sequence). The CDR3 coding sequence is TGCAGTGCTAGGGGACGTTCCTCGAGCTCCTACAATGAGCAGTTCTTC. Encoded protein: CSARGRSSSSYNEQFF.

This clonotype came up a few times. This chain uses TRBV10-3 with TRBJ2-7; D is uncertain. Trimming left V 5 bases short and J 3 bases short, with 5 bases between. This CDR3 has 11 residues. Germline V lookup: CDR1 ENHRY, CDR2 SYGVKD. The CDR3 coding sequence is TGTGCCATCAGTCCCGACTACGAGCAGTACTTC. Translated, it gives CAISPDYEQYF.

This clonotype appeared once. This chain connects TRBV12-3 or TRBV12-4 to TRBJ1-4; D is unclear. The CDR3 spans 15 residues. The V end lost 2 bases, the J end lost 5 bases, and 12 bases lay between the germline ends. The CDR3 DNA follows: TGTGCCAGCAGTTTATCCAATAATTTGAATGAAAAACTGTTTTTT. Translated: CASSLSNNLNEKLFF.

This clonotype showed up just once. At one end, the junction sequence differs from germline, possibly due to a read error. The genes are TRBV7-3 and TRBJ2-1, with unresolved D. The length of the CDR3 is 16 residues. Germline V lookup: CDR1 SGHTA, CDR2 FQGTGA. CDR3 loop: CVSSLIPSSQDNEQFF. The CDR3 DNA reads as TGTGTCAGCAGCTTAATTCCCTCGAGTCAGGACAATGAGCAGTTCTTC. Complete variable domain (other parts from reference TRBV7-3 and TRBJ2-1): GAGVSQTPSNKVTEKGKYVELRCDPISGHTALYWYRQSLGQGPEFLIYFQGTGAADDSGLPNDRFFAVRPEGSVSTLKIQRTERGDSAVYLCVSSLIPSSQDNEQFFGPGTRLTVL.

CDR3 nucleotides: TGTGCCAGCTCGGACCGGGGGATCCAAGAGACCCAGTACTTC. It codes for CASSDRGIQETQYF. The chain carries TRBV18 and TRBJ2-5, with a weak D call TRBD2 (6 bases). CDR3 length: 14 amino acids. CDR1 is KGHSH and CDR2 is LQKENI in the germline V gene. V dropped 6 bases and J dropped 1 base, with 12 bases sitting between them.

The chain links TRBV2 to TRBJ1-2; 10 nucleotides align to TRBD1. With 4 bases clipped from V and 4 bases from J, the junction kept 3 bases outside the gene matches. The V gene's germline CDR1 is SNHLY and CDR2 FYNNEI. This CDR3 is 14 amino acids long. CDR3 nucleotide sequence: TGTGCCAGCAGTGGACAGGGGGCTCTCTATGGCTACACCTTC. This codes for CASSGQGALYGYTF.

The chain links TRBV28 to TRBJ1-2, with D possibly matching TRBD1 (6 bases). V was trimmed by 7 bases and J by 3 bases, leaving 15 bases between them. The CDR3 is 14 residues long. In germline, CDR1 is MDHEN, CDR2 SYDVKM. The CDR3 spells CASTPLGAHYGYTF. CDR3 DNA: TGTGCCAGCACTCCCCTGGGGGCGCACTATGGCTACACCTTC.

CDR3: CSARTLEVPNEKLFF. The CDR3 DNA sequence: TGCAGTGCTAGAACCCTCGAGGTCCCTAATGAAAAACTGTTTTTT. J is TRBJ1-4 and V is TRBV20-1; D remains unclear. Trimming took 2 bases from V and 3 from J, leaving 13 bases between them. This CDR3 is built from 15 residues. Germline V lookup: CDR1 DFQATT, CDR2 SNEGSKA (reference sequence).

This clonotype was detected a few times. The chain joins TRBV4-1 to TRBJ1-5; D gene ambiguous. Germline V lookup: CDR1 MGHRA, CDR2 YSYEKL. The V and J ends lost 0 bases and 5 bases respectively, with 11 bases between them. The CDR3 sequence is 15 residues long. The CDR3 sequence: CASSQDLGSYQPQHF. The CDR3 region has the DNA TGCGCCAGCAGCCAAGATTTGGGCAGCTATCAGCCCCAGCATTTT.

At least ten counts were recorded for this clonotype. Germline and junction disagree at one end, which may indicate a read error. CDR3 protein: CASSLGTVSYEQYF. CDR3 nucleotide sequence: TGTGCCAGCAGTTTAGGGACAGTCTCCTACGAGCAGTACTTC. J is TRBJ2-7 and V is TRBV4-1; 7 positions match TRBD1. Germline CDR1 and CDR2: MGHRA and YSYEKL. This CDR3 is built from 14 residues.

This clonotype was picked up one time. V is TRBV4-3 and J is TRBJ2-5, with 7 bases lining up with TRBD1. Germline CDR1 and CDR2: LGHNA and YSLEER. This CDR3 contains 17 residues. The V gene end was trimmed by 6 bases and the J gene end by 5 bases; junction bases not matched to a gene: 18. The CDR3 nucleotides read TGCGCCAGCAGACACCTACTTGAGACAGGGATGTCGGAGACCCAGTACTTC. Encoded protein: CASRHLLETGMSETQYF.

The chain uses TRBV2 and TRBJ2-7; 11 nucleotides agree with TRBD1. Germline V CDR1 and CDR2: SNHLY, FYNNEI. The J segment lost 5 bases and the V segment lost 0 bases, leaving 3 bases of the junction unmatched. There are 15 residues in the CDR3. This CDR3 is CASSEARDRGNEQYV. DNA of the CDR3: TGTGCCAGCAGTGAAGCAAGGGACAGGGGGAACGAGCAGTACGTC.

This clonotype turned up a few times. CDR3 sequence: CASSPRGDSYEQYF. CDR3 coding DNA: TGTGCCAGCTCACCACGGGGCGACTCCTACGAGCAGTACTTC. The V call is TRBV18, the J call TRBJ2-7; TRBD1 is a possible D gene (5 bases). The CDR3 spans 14 residues. V gave up 1 base and J gave up 0 bases, with 7 bases separating them. The germline CDR1 and CDR2 sequences are KGHSH and LQKENI.

This chain joins TRBV7-9 and TRBJ1-1, with TRBD1 matching over 7 bases. CDR1 is SEHNR, CDR2 FQNEAQ, per germline (reference sequence). The CDR3 sequence is 16 residues long. V shed 5 bases and J 3 bases; nucleotides not matched to a gene: 12. The CDR3 protein is CASSPKRGRGYTEAFF. CDR3 nucleotides: TGTGCCAGCAGCCCAAAGAGGGGGCGAGGATACACTGAAGCTTTCTTT. The variable domain in full, completed from reference TRBV7-9 and TRBJ1-1, reads DTGVSQNPRHKITKRGQNVTFRCDPISEHNRLYWYRQTLGQGPEFLTYFQNEAQLEKSRLLSDRFSAERPKGSFSTLEIQRTEQGDSAMYLCASSPKRGRGYTEAFFGQGTRLTVV.

The J gene is TRBJ2-7, the V gene TRBV2; 9 bases match TRBD1. J gave up 3 bases and V 8 bases, and 5 bases lay outside the gene matches. The length of the CDR3 is 13 residues. CDR1 is SNHLY, CDR2 FYNNEI, per germline. CDR3 protein: CASGRTGVYEQYF. For the CDR3, the DNA is TGTGCCAGCGGCAGGACAGGGGTCTACGAGCAGTACTTC.

The chain employs TRBV27 and TRBJ1-1; 9 bases agree with TRBD1. Germline V gene lookup returns CDR1 MNHEY and CDR2 SMNVEV (reference sequence). V lost 5 bases to trimming and J lost 6 bases; unmatched junction nucleotides: 10. This CDR3 region has 15 residues. The CDR3 bases are TGTGCCAGCAGTACCCCCGGGACAGGGAGATCTGAAGCTTTCTTT. The encoded protein is CASSTPGTGRSEAFF.

This clonotype has only a few counts. V usage is TRBV7-2 and J usage is TRBJ2-3; TRBD2 is a possible D gene (5 bases). CDR1 and CDR2 (germline): SGHTA, FQGNSA. V was pared by 5 bases and J by 6 bases, with 15 bases between. This CDR3 comprises 14 residues. The CDR3 is CASSKGPTGDTQYF. For the CDR3, the DNA is TGTGCCAGCAGCAAAGGACCCACGGGGGATACGCAGTATTTT.